This T cell receptor (beta chain) was retrieved from a study of cytomegalovirus exposure and HLA in healthy donors. Study-level findings and limits: Within an earlier analysis, most TCR beta V segments proved productive either about 90% or about 30% of the time. V- and J-gene trimming of TCR beta was linked (in a later analysis) to a missense DCLRE1C variant.

There are 15 residues in the CDR3. Trimming took off 3 bases at V and 7 bases at J, with 17 bases between the two ends. Germline lookup yields CDR1 SGHDT and CDR2 YYEEEE. A word on this clone: Its antigen remains unknown.

PCR primers comprised 60 Vbeta and 13 Jbeta primers. Using immunoSEQ multiplex PCR, the repertoire was profiled, and TCRdb retains in-frame clones only, with some absent. This repertoire comprises under 130,000 clones; its ten largest clones make up approximately 3.5%. The chain joins TRBV5-6 to TRBJ2-1, with D tentatively TRBD1 (6 bases). This TCR derives from a man between 40 and 49 years old in good health and CMV-seronegative. The sample comprised PBMCs. The CDR3 nucleotides are TGTGCCAGCAGCTACAGGGACCGTAGCTTGAATGAGCAGTTCTTC. It codes for CASSYRDRSLNEQFF.